This entry lists 27 T cell receptor beta chains sequenced from one sample in a study of radiotherapy plus CTLA-4 blockade in lung cancer. Using immunoSEQ multiplex PCR, the repertoire was profiled, and TCRdb retains in-frame clones only, with some absent. The sample consists of almost 55,000 clones, around four fifths of them appearing once. Specimen: peripheral blood, collected from a patient treated with radiotherapy plus ipilimumab. The receptors were gathered from a human donor with non-small cell lung cancer who had a partial response to radiotherapy plus ipilimumab.

This sequence joins TRBV2 and TRBJ1-5, with D uncertain. Trimming took off 6 bases at V and 4 bases at J, with 10 bases between the two ends. Germline V gene lookup returns CDR1 SNHLY and CDR2 FYNNEI. The CDR3 contains 13 residues. The chain's CDR3 is CASRRSLNQPQHF. The CDR3, as DNA: TGTGCCAGCAGGCGGAGCCTAAATCAGCCCCAGCATTTT. Using reference TRBV2 and TRBJ1-5 for the parts outside the CDR3, the full variable domain is EPEVTQTPSHQVTQMGQEVILRCVPISNHLYFYWYRQILGQKVEFLVSFYNNEISEKSEIFDDQFSVERPDGSNFTLKIRSTKLEDSAMYFCASRRSLNQPQHFGDGTRLSIL.

The J gene is TRBJ2-1, the V gene TRBV25-1; 8 bases line up with TRBD1. J lost 7 bases, V lost 2 bases, and 4 bases had no gene match. The length of the CDR3 is 14 residues. The germline V gene encodes CDR1 MGHDK and CDR2 SYGVNS. CDR3 DNA sequence: TGTGCCAGCAGTGAACCAGGGGGCGGGAATGAGCAGTTCTTC. Translated, it gives CASSEPGGGNEQFF. The variable domain in full, with the rest retrieved from reference TRBV25-1 and TRBJ2-1, is EADIYQTPRYLVIGTGKKITLECSQTMGHDKMYWYQQDPGMELHLIHYSYGVNSTEKGDLSSESTVSRIRTEHFPLTLESARPSHTSQYLCASSEPGGGNEQFFGPGTRLTVL.

The chain is built from TRBV6-6 and TRBJ2-4; D uncertain. The CDR3 runs 14 residues. Trimming shortened V by 6 bases and J by 1 base, and 10 bases separated the two germline ends. Germline V gives CDR1 MNHNY, CDR2 SVGAGI (reference sequence). The CDR3 here is CASSPVLAKNIQYF. In nucleotides, the CDR3 is TGTGCCAGCAGCCCGGTCTTGGCCAAAAACATTCAGTACTTC.

This clone was detected a few times. CDR3 nucleotides: TGTGCCAGCAGCGCGGGACTAGCGGGACGCACAGATACGCAGTATTTT. Translating gives CASSAGLAGRTDTQYF. The chain combines TRBV9 with TRBJ2-3; TRBD2 matches 13 bases. Germline CDR1 SGDLS, CDR2 YYNGEE. The junction had 2 bases not matched to a gene; V was cut back by 3 bases and J by 1 base. The CDR3 is 16 amino acids.

The chain employs TRBV5-6 and TRBJ1-1; 7 bases agree with TRBD1. Per germline, CDR1 SGHDT and CDR2 YYEEEE. The CDR3 is 18 residues long. Unmatched junction bases numbered 15, after V lost 0 bases and J lost 4 bases. The CDR3 region is CASSLVGQGGFGFTEAFF. The CDR3 nucleotides read TGTGCCAGCAGCTTGGTTGGCCAGGGGGGATTCGGTTTCACTGAAGCTTTCTTT.

The V call is TRBV2, the J call TRBJ1-1; D not resolved. The CDR3 loop spans 13 amino acids. Between the trimmed V and J ends, which lost 3 bases and 2 bases, there was a span of 7 bases. CDR1 is SNHLY and CDR2 is FYNNEI in the germline V gene. DNA of the CDR3: TGTGCCAGCAGTGAGGGCACCAACACTGAAGCTTTCTTT. Its translation: CASSEGTNTEAFF.

The chain has TRBV14 and TRBJ1-1; D perhaps matches TRBD1 (5 bases). The germline V and J ends were trimmed by 0 bases and 4 bases, with 18 bases remaining between them. CDR3 size: 17 residues. The germline gives CDR1 SGHDN, CDR2 FVKESK. In DNA, the CDR3 is TGTGCCAGCAGCCAAGATGGGGACTTTTGGGAAAGCACTGAAGCTTTCTTT. As protein: CASSQDGDFWESTEAFF. The full variable domain, in which reference TRBV14 and TRBJ1-1 provide the parts outside the CDR3, is EAGVTQFPSHSVIEKGQTVTLRCDPISGHDNLYWYRRVMGKEIKFLLHFVKESKQDESGMPNNRFLAERTGGTYSTLKVQPAELEDSGVYFCASSQDGDFWESTEAFFGQGTRLTVV.

The rearrangement joins TRBV19 to TRBJ1-4; the D gene is possibly TRBD1 (5 bases). From germline, CDR1 is LNHDA and CDR2 SQIVND (reference sequence). The CDR3 is 15 amino acids. Trimming stripped 5 bases from V and 3 bases from J, with 13 bases between. CDR3 bases: TGTGCCAGTAGTTCGCGACAGACCCCTAATGAAAAACTGTTTTTT. Protein: CASSSRQTPNEKLFF.

This clone appeared a single time. The CDR3 loop is CASSQPGQGSYGYTF. The CDR3 coding sequence is TGCGCCAGCAGCCAGCCGGGACAGGGGTCGTATGGCTACACCTTC. The chain combines TRBV4-1 with TRBJ1-2; 10 bases map to TRBD1. J lost 5 bases, V lost 3 bases, and 6 bases had no gene match. The CDR3 covers 15 residues. The germline CDR1 and CDR2 sequences are MGHRA and YSYEKL.

The rearrangement joins TRBV5-1 to TRBJ2-6; D uncertain. With 0 bases removed from V and 0 bases from J, the gap between germline ends came to 10 bases. This CDR3 is built from 17 residues. Per germline, CDR1 SGHRS and CDR2 YFSETQ. Written as DNA, the CDR3 is TGCGCCAGCAGCTTGGGCAGATCCCACTCTGGGGCCAACGTCCTGACTTTC. Amino acids: CASSLGRSHSGANVLTF.

The rearrangement uses TRBV5-1 and TRBJ1-6; possible D gene TRBD1, 6 bases. Trimming stripped 0 bases from V and 5 bases from J, with 12 bases between. This CDR3 region has 16 residues. Per the germline V gene, CDR1 is SGHRS and CDR2 is YFSETQ. In nucleotides, the CDR3 is TGCGCCAGCAGCTTGGCGGGGGGCCGGAATAATTCACCCCTCCACTTT. Encoded protein: CASSLAGGRNNSPLHF.

This rearrangement joins TRBV5-1 to TRBJ2-1, with 11 bases lining up with TRBD2. The V segment lost 7 bases and the J segment 4 bases; nucleotides outside the gene matches: 13. CDR3 length: 17 amino acids. Germline V gene data show CDR1 as SGHRS and CDR2 as YFSETQ. The CDR3 nucleotides read TGCGCCAGCTCTCCCACACCGTTAGCGGGGGGGTACAATGAGCAGTTCTTC. Translating it yields CASSPTPLAGGYNEQFF.

The genes are TRBV5-6 and TRBJ2-7; TRBD1 might be the D (5 bases). V lost 0 bases and J lost 1, with 8 bases in between. The CDR3 has 14 residues. CDR1 and CDR2 from the germline V gene are SGHDT and YYEEEE. The CDR3 region has the DNA TGTGCCAGCAGCTTGGTACAGGAATCCTACGAGCAGTACTTC. This encodes CASSLVQESYEQYF.

V gene TRBV5-5 combines with J gene TRBJ1-1, with TRBD1 matching over 9 bases. The germline CDR1 and CDR2 sequences are SGHKS and YYEKEE (reference sequence). There are 16 residues in the CDR3. V lost 4 bases to trimming and J lost 2 bases; unmatched junction nucleotides: 9. The CDR3 spells CASSVLQGAANTEAFF. The DNA for the CDR3 is TGTGCCAGCAGCGTACTACAGGGGGCGGCCAACACTGAAGCTTTCTTT.

V gene TRBV5-1 combines with J gene TRBJ2-2; possible D gene TRBD2, 6 bases. The CDR3 totals 17 residues. Trimming removed 0 bases from V and 2 bases from J, with 14 bases in between. Looked up from germline, CDR1 is SGHRS and CDR2 is YFSETQ. The CDR3 bases are TGCGCCAGCAGCTTGGCCTTGGGTGGGACTAACACCGGGGAGCTGTTTTTT. Translating it yields CASSLALGGTNTGELFF.

This rearrangement joins TRBV25-1 to TRBJ2-7; TRBD2 matches 9 bases. Germline V gives CDR1 MGHDK, CDR2 SYGVNS. Losses at the gene ends were 5 bases for V and 0 bases for J; bases not matched to a gene: 5. CDR3 length: 15 residues. CDR3 sequence: CASSISGGLSYEQYF. As DNA, the CDR3 is TGTGCCAGCAGTATTAGCGGGGGCCTCTCCTACGAGCAGTACTTC.

This clone was seen only once. This chain connects TRBV7-9 to TRBJ2-7; D is possibly TRBD1 (5 bases). The CDR3 has 14 residues. V lost 0 bases and J lost 2, with 8 bases in between. CDR1 is SEHNR, CDR2 FQNEAQ, per germline (reference sequence). The CDR3 spells CASSLAQGTYEQYF. The CDR3 DNA reads as TGTGCCAGCAGCTTAGCCCAGGGTACCTACGAGCAGTACTTC.

J is TRBJ1-1 and V is TRBV5-5, with D perhaps matching TRBD1 (5 bases). CDR3 length: 14 amino acids. The V end was cut by 4 bases, the J end by 1 base, with 11 bases between. Germline loops: CDR1 SGHKS, CDR2 YYEKEE (reference sequence). DNA for the CDR3: TGTGCCAGCAGCGGAGGGGCACGGAACACTGAAGCTTTCTTT. Protein product: CASSGGARNTEAFF.

The chain carries TRBV6-4 and TRBJ2-3; 8 bases agree with TRBD2. J was trimmed by 5 bases and V by 4 bases; bases with no gene match: 11. Germline V CDR1 and CDR2: MRHNA, SNTAGT. The CDR3 contains 16 residues. The CDR3 region is CASSVGGGGPGDTQYF. The CDR3 DNA reads TGTGCCAGCAGTGTGGGCGGCGGGGGGCCGGGAGATACGCAGTATTTT.

V and J are TRBV23-1 and TRBJ2-7, with a weak D call TRBD1 (6 bases). TRBV23-1 is noted as an ORF with a role that remains uncertain. The CDR3 runs 16 residues. V dropped 2 bases and J dropped 2 bases, with 16 bases sitting between them. The CDR3 loop is CASSQGPDRFAYEQYF. The DNA of the CDR3 is TGCGCCAGCAGTCAAGGCCCCGACAGGTTTGCCTACGAGCAGTACTTC.

The genes are TRBV15 and TRBJ1-2; perhaps TRBD1 as D (5 bases). Germline assignment: CDR1 LNHNV and CDR2 YYDKDF (reference sequence). CDR3 size: 16 residues. The germline V and J ends were trimmed by 1 base and 2 bases, with 14 bases remaining between them. CDR3 sequence (DNA): TGTGCCACCAGCAGAGTCGCAGGGCCGGTGAACTATGGCTACACCTTC. It is translated as CATSRVAGPVNYGYTF.

V is TRBV6-1 and J is TRBJ2-3; tentatively, D is TRBD1 (6 bases). CDR1 and CDR2 from the germline V gene are MNHNS and SASEGT. Deletions cut 10 bases from V and 4 bases from J, with 21 bases between. The CDR3 runs 15 residues. The CDR3 reads CATAIQGGIADTQYF. CDR3 bases: TGTGCCACCGCGATACAGGGCGGAATAGCAGATACGCAGTATTTT.

The chain has TRBV5-4 and TRBJ2-3; the match to TRBD2 covers 9 bases. The trim removed 0 bases at V and 0 bases at J, leaving 5 bases unmatched. Germline assignment: CDR1 SGHNT and CDR2 YYREEE (reference sequence). The CDR3 totals 17 residues. This CDR3 reads CASSLAPSGASTDTQYF. The CDR3 nucleotides read TGTGCCAGCAGCTTGGCGCCTAGCGGGGCTAGCACAGATACGCAGTATTTT.

This chain links TRBV10-3 with TRBJ1-1; no definite D call. V dropped 6 bases and J dropped 1 base, with 15 bases sitting between them. The CDR3 totals 15 residues. Germline-derived CDR1 and CDR2 are ENHRY and SYGVKD. CDR3 residues: CAISIGESKNTEAFF. The CDR3 DNA is TGTGCCATCAGCATCGGAGAATCTAAGAACACTGAAGCTTTCTTT.

In its sample, this clone was seen a few times. DNA of the CDR3: TGTGCCAGCAGTTTAGGACCTCAGGGGGCCACAGAGACCCAGTACTTC. It yields the protein CASSLGPQGATETQYF. This chain links TRBV28 with TRBJ2-5; 8 nucleotides agree with TRBD1. CDR3 length: 16 amino acids. Losses at the gene ends were 2 bases for V and 4 bases for J; bases not matched to a gene: 9. CDR1 and CDR2 from the germline V gene are MDHEN and SYDVKM. Full variable domain (rest looked up from reference TRBV28 and TRBJ2-5): DVKVTQSSRYLVKRTGEKVFLECVQDMDHENMFWYRQDPGLGLRLIYFSYDVKMKEKGDIPEGYSVSREKKERFSLILESASTNQTSMYLCASSLGPQGATETQYFGPGTRLLVL.

The chain uses TRBV6-1 and TRBJ1-4; TRBD1 matches at 9 bases. Trimming cost V 3 bases and J 8 bases; bases outside gene matches: 4. CDR1 and CDR2 (germline): MNHNS, SASEGT. CDR3 length: 14 amino acids. This CDR3 reads CASSETGGGEKLFF. The CDR3 bases are TGTGCCAGCAGTGAGACAGGGGGTGGGGAAAAACTGTTTTTT.

This chain joins TRBV6-5 and TRBJ1-1, with D possibly being TRBD1 (5 bases). Germline V CDR1 and CDR2: MNHEY, SVGAGI. This CDR3 has 14 amino acids. V was cut by 2 bases and J by 1 base, with 8 bases left in between. This CDR3 is CASSYRGRNTEAFF. CDR3 DNA sequence: TGTGCCAGCAGTTACCGGGGGAGGAACACTGAAGCTTTCTTT.